The rows below give T cell receptor beta chains drawn from one sample of a study of T cell clonotyping in hematopoietic cell transplantation. TCRdb keeps only in-frame clones here, not all; method: immunoSEQ multiplex PCR. The table lists 6,500 to 8,000 clones, roughly 98% of them singletons. The specimen was PBMCs, collected 30 days after allogeneic stem cell transplant. Receptor source: a male patient over 55 who had an allogeneic stem cell transplant from a related donor, so the T cells may come from the graft donor. Some clones in this sample may be carry-over from other donors' samples. Both conserved end residues are part of each CDR3. D genes are given only for firm matches.

J | D | V | CDR3 | DNA
TRBJ2-2 | - | TRBV4-2 | CASSQVGENTGELFF | TGTGCCAGCAGCCAAGTGGGGGAGAACACCGGGGAGCTGTTTTTT
TRBJ2-4 | TRBD1 | TRBV7-2 | CASSSGQGDIQYF | TGTGCCAGCAGCTCAGGACAGGGAGACATTCAGTACTTC
TRBJ1-1 | TRBD1 | TRBV11-3 | CASSPGTAQAFF | TGTGCCAGCAGCCCAGGGACAGCCCAAGCTTTCTTT
TRBJ2-1 | - | TRBV6-1 | CASSEELGTYNEQFF | TGTGCCAGCAGTGAAGAACTAGGGACCTACAATGAGCAGTTCTTC
TRBJ1-6 | TRBD1 | TRBV7-2 | CASSLDEGARSPLHF | TGTGCCAGCAGCTTAGACGAGGGGGCGCGTTCACCCCTCCACTTT
TRBJ2-5 | - | TRBV6-5 | CASSYSGGQETQYF | TGTGCCAGCAGTTACTCGGGGGGTCAAGAGACCCAGTACTTC
TRBJ1-4 | - | TRBV27 | CASSLMRTGEELFF | TGTGCCAGCAGTTTAATGCGGACTGGCGAAGAACTGTTTTTT
TRBJ2-6 | - | TRBV7-3 | CASSLGQGFSSGANVLTF | TGTGCCAGCAGCTTAGGGCAGGGCTTTAGCTCTGGGGCCAACGTCCTGACTTTC
TRBJ1-1 | - | TRBV5-1 | CASSLTGGTEAFF | TGCGCCAGCAGCTTAACCGGGGGGACTGAAGCTTTCTTT
TRBJ2-2 | TRBD2 | TRBV6-5 | CASSYAGVGGELFF | TGTGCCAGCAGTTACGCGGGGGTAGGCGGGGAGCTGTTTTTT
TRBJ1-1 | - | TRBV19 | CASSTRDVEARGAFF | TGTGCCAGTAGCACTCGCGACGTAGAGGCGAGGGGAGCTTTCTTT
TRBJ2-1 | - | TRBV19 | CASSITYTNYNEQFF | TGTGCCAGTAGTATAACTTACACCAACTACAATGAGCAGTTCTTC
TRBJ2-7 | TRBD1 | TRBV19 | CASSIRTGPYEQYF | TGTGCCAGTAGTATCAGGACAGGGCCCTACGAGCAGTACTTC
TRBJ1-1 | - | TRBV11-2 | CASSLDRANTEAFF | TGTGCCAGCAGCTTAGACAGGGCGAACACTGAAGCTTTCTTT
TRBJ2-1 | - | TRBV4-2 | CASSQEGNYYNEQFF | TGTGCCAGCAGCCAAGAGGGGAACTACTACAATGAGCAGTTCTTC
TRBJ1-1 | - | TRBV4-1 | CASSQVKIGGVNTEAFF | TGCGCCAGCAGCCAAGTGAAGATCGGCGGGGTGAACACTGAAGCTTTCTTT
TRBJ1-1 | - | TRBV19 | CASSWEVQDTEAFF | TGTGCCAGTAGTTGGGAAGTACAGGACACTGAAGCTTTCTTT
TRBJ2-7 | TRBD1 | TRBV5-1 | CASSNGDRGNEQYF | TGCGCCAGCAGCAACGGGGACAGGGGCAACGAGCAGTACTTC
TRBJ1-3 | - | TRBV5-1 | CASSPGGELTGNTIYF | TGCGCCAGCAGCCCCGGAGGGGAGTTAACTGGAAACACCATATATTTT
TRBJ1-5 | - | TRBV2 | CASSVRLRGRGQPQHF | TGTGCCAGCAGTGTGCGTTTGCGGGGAAGGGGTCAGCCCCAGCATTTT
TRBJ1-5 | - | TRBV2 | CASRPDGSNQPQHF | TGTGCCAGCAGACCCGACGGGAGCAATCAGCCCCAGCATTTT
TRBJ2-5 | - | TRBV11-2 | CASSRFFGETQYF | -
TRBJ2-2 | - | TRBV14 | CASSHPYVGELFF | TGTGCCAGCAGCCACCCCTATGTCGGGGAGCTGTTTTTT
TRBJ1-5 | - | TRBV6-5 | CASSMTVYSNQPQHF | TGTGCCAGCAGCATGACAGTCTATAGCAATCAGCCCCAGCATTTT
TRBJ1-1 | - | TRBV2 | CASTVNTEAFF | TGTGCCAGCACGGTGAACACTGAAGCTTTCTTT
TRBJ1-2 | - | TRBV25-1 | CASSDARTAYGYTF | TGTGCCAGCAGTGACGCCCGGACAGCGTATGGCTACACCTTC
TRBJ1-2 | - | TRBV2 | CASSERGNYGYTF | TGTGCCAGCAGTGAAAGGGGGAACTATGGCTACACCTTC
TRBJ1-1 | - | TRBV4-3 | CASSQEHNPQRTEAFF | TGCGCCAGCAGCCAAGAGCACAATCCCCAGAGGACTGAAGCTTTCTTT
TRBJ1-6 | - | TRBV9 | CASSVADDNSPLHF | TGTGCCAGCAGCGTAGCGGACGATAATTCACCCCTCCACTTT
TRBJ2-3 | TRBD2 | TRBV7-9 | CASSLDGGEDTQYF | TGTGCCAGCAGCTTAGACGGGGGGGAAGATACGCAGTATTTT
TRBJ2-5 | - | TRBV11-3 | CASSFQTAQETQYF | TGTGCCAGCAGCTTCCAAACGGCCCAAGAGACCCAGTACTTC
TRBJ1-1 | TRBD1 | TRBV6-6 | CASTAGTGSTEAFF | TGTGCCAGCACCGCCGGGACAGGTTCCACTGAAGCTTTCTTT
TRBJ1-6 | - | TRBV28 | CASRPGRRSYNSPLHF | TGTGCCAGCAGACCTGGACGCAGATCCTATAATTCACCCCTCCACTTT
TRBJ1-5 | - | TRBV19 | CATTDRSRNQPQHF | TGTGCCACAACTGACAGGTCCCGCAATCAGCCCCAGCATTTT
TRBJ1-4 | - | TRBV7-8 | CASSLEPRGELFF | TGTGCCAGCAGCTTAGAGCCAAGGGGGGAACTGTTTTTT